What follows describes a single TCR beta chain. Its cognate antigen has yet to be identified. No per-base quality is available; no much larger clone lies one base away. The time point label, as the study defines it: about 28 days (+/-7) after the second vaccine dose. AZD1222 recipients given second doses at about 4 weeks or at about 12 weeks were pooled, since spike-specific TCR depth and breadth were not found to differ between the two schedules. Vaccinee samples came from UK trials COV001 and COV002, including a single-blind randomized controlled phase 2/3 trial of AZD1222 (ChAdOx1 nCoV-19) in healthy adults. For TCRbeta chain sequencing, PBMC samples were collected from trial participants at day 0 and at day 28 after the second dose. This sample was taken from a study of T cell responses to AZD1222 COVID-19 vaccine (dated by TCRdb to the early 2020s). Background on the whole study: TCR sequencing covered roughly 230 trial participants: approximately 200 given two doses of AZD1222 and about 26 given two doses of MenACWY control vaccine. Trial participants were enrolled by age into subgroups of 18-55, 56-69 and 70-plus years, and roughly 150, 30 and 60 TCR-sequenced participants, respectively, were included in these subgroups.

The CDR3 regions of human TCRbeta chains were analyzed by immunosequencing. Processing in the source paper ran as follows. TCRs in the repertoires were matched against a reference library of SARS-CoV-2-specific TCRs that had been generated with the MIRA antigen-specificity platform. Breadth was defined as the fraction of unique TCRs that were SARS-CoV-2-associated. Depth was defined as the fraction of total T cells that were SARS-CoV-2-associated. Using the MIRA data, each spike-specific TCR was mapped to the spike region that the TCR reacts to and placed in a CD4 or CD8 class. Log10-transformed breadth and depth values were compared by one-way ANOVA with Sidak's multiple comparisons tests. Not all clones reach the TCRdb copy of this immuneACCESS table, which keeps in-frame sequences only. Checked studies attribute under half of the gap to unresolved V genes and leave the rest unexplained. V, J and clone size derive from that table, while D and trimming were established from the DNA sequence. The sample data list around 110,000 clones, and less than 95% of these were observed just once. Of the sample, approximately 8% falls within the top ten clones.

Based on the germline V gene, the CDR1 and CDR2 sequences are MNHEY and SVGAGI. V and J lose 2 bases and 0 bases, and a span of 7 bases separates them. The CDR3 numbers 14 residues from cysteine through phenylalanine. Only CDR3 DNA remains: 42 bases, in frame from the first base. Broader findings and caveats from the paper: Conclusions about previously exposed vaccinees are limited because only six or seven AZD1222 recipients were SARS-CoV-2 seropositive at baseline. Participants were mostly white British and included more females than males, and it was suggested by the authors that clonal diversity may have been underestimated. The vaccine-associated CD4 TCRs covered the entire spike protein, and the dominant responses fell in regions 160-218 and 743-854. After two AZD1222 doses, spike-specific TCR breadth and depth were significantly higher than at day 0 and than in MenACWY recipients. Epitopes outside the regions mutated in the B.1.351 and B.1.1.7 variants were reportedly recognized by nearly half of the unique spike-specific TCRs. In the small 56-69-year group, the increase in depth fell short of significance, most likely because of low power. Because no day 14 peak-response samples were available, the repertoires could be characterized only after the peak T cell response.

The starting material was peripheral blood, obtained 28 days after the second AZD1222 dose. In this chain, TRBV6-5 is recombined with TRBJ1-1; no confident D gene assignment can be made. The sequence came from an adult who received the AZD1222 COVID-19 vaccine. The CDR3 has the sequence CASSYPGLNTEAFF. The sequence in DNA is TGTGCCAGCAGTTACCCCGGTTTGAACACTGAAGCTTTCTTT.